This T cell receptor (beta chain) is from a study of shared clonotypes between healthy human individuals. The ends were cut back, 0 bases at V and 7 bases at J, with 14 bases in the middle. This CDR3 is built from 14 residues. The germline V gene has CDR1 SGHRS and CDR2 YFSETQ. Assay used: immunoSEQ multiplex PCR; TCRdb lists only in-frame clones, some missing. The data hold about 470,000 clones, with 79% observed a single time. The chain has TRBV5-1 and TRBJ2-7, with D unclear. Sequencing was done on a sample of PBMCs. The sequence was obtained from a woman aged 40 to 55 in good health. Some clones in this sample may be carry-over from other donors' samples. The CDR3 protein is CASSLAGYQLEQYF. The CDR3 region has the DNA TGCGCCAGCAGCTTGGCCGGCTACCAGCTAGAGCAGTACTTC.